The 10 T cell receptor beta chains below all came from one sample that was sequenced in a study of T-cell reconstitution after alpha-beta-depleted transplantation in children (dated by TCRdb to 2016 to 2017). Library preparation employed PCR. TCRdb shows the sequencer as Illumina HiSeq 2500. Molecular barcoding was employed in the preparation of TCR libraries, with unique molecular identifiers being used to normalize TCRbeta repertoire quantification. The public reads were quality trimmed at Q25 with fastp and then assembled into clones with MiXCR by TCRdb, keeping productive beta chains. Each entry merges the rows of one CDR3 protein and shows their most common DNA and genes. In all, the sample holds tens of thousands of distinct CDR3 sequences, and about 6.7% of those were seen once. The ten largest clonotypes hold approximately 2.4% of the sample. This sample comprised PBMCs from the stem cell graft donor, obtained from the stem cell graft. The receptors were gathered from a human donor who donated a stem cell graft to a child with acute lymphoblastic leukemia.

This clonotype has at least ten counts. The chain links TRBV6-4 to TRBJ2-3; D might be TRBD2 (6 bases). V gave up 3 bases and J gave up 4 bases, with 11 bases separating them. The CDR3 extends over 14 amino acids. Germline lookup yields CDR1 MRHNA and CDR2 SNTAGT. The CDR3 spells CASSEGGDPDTQYF. The CDR3 region has the DNA TGTGCCAGCAGTGAGGGGGGAGACCCAGATACGCAGTATTTT.

This clonotype was detected ten times or more. This CDR3 reads CASSERVRTSNTGELFF. The DNA of the CDR3 is TGTGCCAGCAGTGAGAGAGTACGGACTTCTAACACCGGGGAGCTGTTTTTT. The J gene is TRBJ2-2, the V gene TRBV2; D is perhaps TRBD2 (5 bases). V was clipped by 3 bases and J by 2 bases, with 16 bases between them. Germline V gene sequence: CDR1 SNHLY, CDR2 FYNNEI. The length of the CDR3 is 17 residues.

This clonotype showed up many times. The chain has TRBV5-1 and TRBJ1-2; no reliable D call. The CDR3 extends over 14 amino acids. CDR1 and CDR2 from the germline V gene are SGHRS and YFSETQ. V shed 0 bases and J shed 8 bases, with 14 bases lying between them. The CDR3 is CASSLEADMGGYTF. CDR3 nucleotide sequence: TGCGCCAGCAGCTTGGAGGCAGATATGGGAGGCTACACCTTC.

The rearrangement joins TRBV10-3 to TRBJ2-5; weak D call: TRBD1 (6 bases). The V gene's germline CDR1 is ENHRY and CDR2 SYGVKD. Trimming cost V 8 bases and J 4 bases, with 14 bases left between them. The CDR3 covers 13 residues. The CDR3 DNA follows: TGTGCCATCGGGAGAGGGGACACAGAGACCCAGTACTTC. Residues: CAIGRGDTETQYF.

The CDR3 is CATSTASGATDTQYF. The CDR3 DNA is TGTGCCACCAGCACCGCCTCTGGCGCCACAGATACGCAGTATTTT. The chain recombines TRBV15 with TRBJ2-3; D is uncertain. Deletions cut 4 bases from V and 2 bases from J, with 13 bases between. This CDR3 has 15 residues. Germline V CDR1 and CDR2: LNHNV, YYDKDF (reference sequence).

In its sample, this clonotype was seen many times. CDR3 nucleotides: TGTGCCAGCAGTTACTCGATCGGGGGCAACTATGGCTACACCTTC. Translated, it gives CASSYSIGGNYGYTF. The V call is TRBV6-5, the J call TRBJ1-2, with D possibly matching TRBD1 (6 bases). Looked up from germline, CDR1 is MNHEY and CDR2 is SVGAGI. V dropped 0 bases and J dropped 2 bases, with 10 bases sitting between them. The CDR3 consists of 15 residues.

This clonotype occurred many times. The V call is TRBV9, the J call TRBJ2-3; D unclear. Between the trimmed V and J ends, which lost 0 bases and 1 base, there was a span of 3 bases. Germline V CDR1 and CDR2: SGDLS, YYNGEE. The CDR3 length is 13 residues. CDR3 protein: CASSVGGTDTQYF. The CDR3 nucleotides read TGTGCCAGCAGCGTAGGAGGCACAGATACGCAGTATTTT. The whole variable domain, remainder taken from reference TRBV9 and TRBJ2-3, is DSGVTQTPKHLITATGQRVTLRCSPRSGDLSVYWYQQSLDQGLQFLIQYYNGEERAKGNILERFSAQQFPDLHSELNLSSLELGDSALYFCASSVGGTDTQYFGPGTRLTVL.

The V and J genes are TRBV5-1 and TRBJ2-2; 9 nucleotides align to TRBD2. Germline trimming cut 3 bases from V and 1 base from J; bases unmatched to any gene: 4. Germline V CDR1 and CDR2: SGHRS, YFSETQ. The CDR3 has 16 amino acids. CDR3 amino acids: CASSSTSGMNTGELFF. The CDR3, as DNA: TGCGCCAGCAGCTCGACTAGCGGTATGAACACCGGGGAGCTGTTTTTT. The whole variable domain, remainder taken from reference TRBV5-1 and TRBJ2-2, is KAGVTQTPRYLIKTRGQQVTLSCSPISGHRSVSWYQQTPGQGLQFLFEYFSETQRNKGNFPGRFSGRQFSNSRSEMNVSTLELGDSALYLCASSSTSGMNTGELFFGEGSRLTVL.

There are many counts of this clonotype. V is TRBV7-9 and J is TRBJ1-2; 9 positions match TRBD1. CDR3 length equals 17 residues. Per germline, CDR1 SEHNR and CDR2 FQNEAQ (reference sequence). The V segment lost 0 bases and the J segment 6 bases; nucleotides outside the gene matches: 11. The CDR3 loop reads CASSLAGGDRDDNGYTF. CDR3 coding DNA: TGTGCCAGCAGCTTAGCGGGGGGGGACAGGGATGATAATGGCTACACCTTC.

This clonotype came up many times. The V and J genes are TRBV24-1 and TRBJ2-1, with D tentatively TRBD2 (5 bases). Germline CDR1 reads KGHDR; CDR2 reads SFDVKD. With 3 bases removed from V and 7 bases from J, the gap between germline ends came to 9 bases. The CDR3 spans 13 residues. CDR3 sequence reads: CATSDPSGNEQFF. The CDR3 coding sequence is TGTGCCACCAGTGATCCCTCGGGGAATGAGCAGTTCTTC.